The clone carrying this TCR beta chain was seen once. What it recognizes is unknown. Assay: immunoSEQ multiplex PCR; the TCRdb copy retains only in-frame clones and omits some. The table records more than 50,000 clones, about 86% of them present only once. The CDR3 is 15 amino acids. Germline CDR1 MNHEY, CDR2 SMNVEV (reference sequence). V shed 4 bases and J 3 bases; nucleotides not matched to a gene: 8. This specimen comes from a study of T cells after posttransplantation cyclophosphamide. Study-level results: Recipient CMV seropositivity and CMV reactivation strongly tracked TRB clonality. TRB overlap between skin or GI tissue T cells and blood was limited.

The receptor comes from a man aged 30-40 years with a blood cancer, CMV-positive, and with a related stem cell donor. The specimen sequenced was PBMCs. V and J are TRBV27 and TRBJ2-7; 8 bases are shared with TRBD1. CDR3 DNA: TGTGCCAGCAGTTACAGCAGGGGGCGCGTCTACGAGCAGTACTTC. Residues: CASSYSRGRVYEQYF.